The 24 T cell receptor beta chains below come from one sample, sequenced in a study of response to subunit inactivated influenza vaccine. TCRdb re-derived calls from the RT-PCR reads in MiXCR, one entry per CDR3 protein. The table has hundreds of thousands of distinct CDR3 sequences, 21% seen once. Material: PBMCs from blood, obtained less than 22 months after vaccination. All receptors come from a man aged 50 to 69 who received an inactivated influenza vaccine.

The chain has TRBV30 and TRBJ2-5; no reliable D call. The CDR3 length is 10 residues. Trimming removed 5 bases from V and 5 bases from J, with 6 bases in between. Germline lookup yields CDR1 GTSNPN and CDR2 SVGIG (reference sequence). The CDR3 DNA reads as TGTGCCTGGGGCATGGAGACCCAGTACTTC. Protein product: CAWGMETQYF.

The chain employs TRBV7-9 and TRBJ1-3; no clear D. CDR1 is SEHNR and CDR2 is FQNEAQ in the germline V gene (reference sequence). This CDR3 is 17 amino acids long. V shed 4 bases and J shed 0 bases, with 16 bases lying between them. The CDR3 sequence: CASSWPRGAISGNTIYF. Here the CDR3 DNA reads TGTGCCAGCAGCTGGCCCAGAGGCGCCATCTCTGGAAACACCATATATTTT.

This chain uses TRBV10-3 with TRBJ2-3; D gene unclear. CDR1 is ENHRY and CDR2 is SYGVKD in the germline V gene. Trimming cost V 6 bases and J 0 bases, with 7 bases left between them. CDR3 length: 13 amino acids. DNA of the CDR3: TGTGCCATCAGAGAAGTTAGCACAGATACGCAGTATTTT. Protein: CAIREVSTDTQYF.

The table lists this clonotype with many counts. The CDR3 reads CASSPLAEKADTQYF. Here the CDR3 DNA reads TGTGCCAGCAGCCCACTAGCGGAAAAGGCAGATACGCAGTATTTT. The chain joins TRBV14 to TRBJ2-3; 8 bases match TRBD2. Germline V CDR1 and CDR2: SGHDN, FVKESK. With V trimmed by 4 bases and J by 4 bases, 7 bases remained unmatched. The CDR3 loop spans 15 amino acids.

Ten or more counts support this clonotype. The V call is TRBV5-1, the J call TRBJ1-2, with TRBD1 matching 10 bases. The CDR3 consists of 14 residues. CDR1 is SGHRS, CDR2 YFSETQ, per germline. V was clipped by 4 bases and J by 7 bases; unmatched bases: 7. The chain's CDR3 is CASSGPGQGSGYTF. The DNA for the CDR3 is TGCGCCAGCAGCGGCCCGGGACAGGGGTCTGGCTACACCTTC.

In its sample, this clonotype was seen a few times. The CDR3 coding sequence is TGTGCCAGCAGTGAATTTGGGAGCAATCAGCCCCAGCATTTT. It translates to CASSEFGSNQPQHF. This chain connects TRBV2 to TRBJ1-5, with D uncertain. The CDR3 length is 14 residues. V was trimmed by 2 bases and J by 1 base, leaving 6 bases between them. Per the germline V gene, CDR1 is SNHLY and CDR2 is FYNNEI.

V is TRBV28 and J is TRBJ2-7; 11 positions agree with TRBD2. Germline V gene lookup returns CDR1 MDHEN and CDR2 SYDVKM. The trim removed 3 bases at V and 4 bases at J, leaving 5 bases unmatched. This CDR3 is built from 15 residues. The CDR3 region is CASSFLAGGWYEQYF. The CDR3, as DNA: TGTGCCAGCAGTTTCCTAGCGGGAGGATGGTACGAGCAGTACTTC.

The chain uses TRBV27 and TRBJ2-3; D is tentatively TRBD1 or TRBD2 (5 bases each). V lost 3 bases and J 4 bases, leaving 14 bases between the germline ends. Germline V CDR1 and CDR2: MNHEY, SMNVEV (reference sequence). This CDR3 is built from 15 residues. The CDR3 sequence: CASSLTRRGPDTQYF. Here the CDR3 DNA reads TGTGCCAGCAGTTTGACGAGACGGGGCCCAGATACGCAGTATTTT.

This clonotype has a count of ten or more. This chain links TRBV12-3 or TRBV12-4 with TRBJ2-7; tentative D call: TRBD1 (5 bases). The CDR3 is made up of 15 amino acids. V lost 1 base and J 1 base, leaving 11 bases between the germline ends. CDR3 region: CASSLGPGKSYEQYF. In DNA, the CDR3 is TGTGCCAGCAGTTTAGGTCCAGGGAAATCCTACGAGCAGTACTTC.

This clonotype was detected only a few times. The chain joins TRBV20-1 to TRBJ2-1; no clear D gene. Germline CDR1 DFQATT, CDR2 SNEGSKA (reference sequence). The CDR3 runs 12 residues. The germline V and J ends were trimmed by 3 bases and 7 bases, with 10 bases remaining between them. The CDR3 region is CSASPGLNEQFF. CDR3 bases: TGCAGTGCTAGCCCCGGTTTGAATGAGCAGTTCTTC.

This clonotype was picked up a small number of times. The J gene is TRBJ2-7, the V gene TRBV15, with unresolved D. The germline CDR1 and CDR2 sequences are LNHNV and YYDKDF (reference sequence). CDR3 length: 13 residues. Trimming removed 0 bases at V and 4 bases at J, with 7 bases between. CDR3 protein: CATSRDPGYEQYF. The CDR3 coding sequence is TGTGCCACCAGCAGAGATCCTGGGTACGAGCAGTACTTC.

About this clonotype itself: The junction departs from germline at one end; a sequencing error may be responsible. The CDR3 spells CASSLAFGGTAAFF. CDR3 DNA sequence: TGTGCCAGCAGCTTGGCCTTCGGCGGCACTGCAGCTTTCTTT. The chain combines TRBV5-6 with TRBJ1-1; D ambiguous. The CDR3 consists of 14 residues. CDR1 SGHDT and CDR2 YYEEEE come from the germline V gene.

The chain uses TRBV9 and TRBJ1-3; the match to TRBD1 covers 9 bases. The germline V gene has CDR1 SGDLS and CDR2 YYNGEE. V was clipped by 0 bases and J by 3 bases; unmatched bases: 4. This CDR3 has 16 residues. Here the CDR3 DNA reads TGTGCCAGCAGCGTAGAAGACAGGGGGTATGGAAACACCATATATTTT. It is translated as CASSVEDRGYGNTIYF. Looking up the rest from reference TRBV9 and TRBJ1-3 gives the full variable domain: DSGVTQTPKHLITATGQRVTLRCSPRSGDLSVYWYQQSLDQGLQFLIQYYNGEERAKGNILERFSAQQFPDLHSELNLSSLELGDSALYFCASSVEDRGYGNTIYFGEGSWLTVV.

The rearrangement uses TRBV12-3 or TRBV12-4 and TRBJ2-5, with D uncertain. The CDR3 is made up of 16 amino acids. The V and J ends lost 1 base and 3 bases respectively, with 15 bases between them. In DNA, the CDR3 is TGTGCCAGCAGTTTAGGTCGGCAGGCCGGAAAAGAGACCCAGTACTTC. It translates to CASSLGRQAGKETQYF.

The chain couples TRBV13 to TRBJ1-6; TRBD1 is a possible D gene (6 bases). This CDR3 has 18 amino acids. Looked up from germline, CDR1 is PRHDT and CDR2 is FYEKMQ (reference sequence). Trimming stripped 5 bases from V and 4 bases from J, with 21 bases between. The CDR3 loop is CASSQTNTRGLYNSPLHF. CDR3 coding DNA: TGTGCCAGCAGCCAGACGAACACCAGGGGCCTTTATAATTCACCCCTCCACTTT.

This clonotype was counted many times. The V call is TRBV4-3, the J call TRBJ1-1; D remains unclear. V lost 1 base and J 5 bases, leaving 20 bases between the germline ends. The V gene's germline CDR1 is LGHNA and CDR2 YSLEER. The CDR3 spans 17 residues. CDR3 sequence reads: CASSQVRGRGITTEAFF. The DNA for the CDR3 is TGCGCCAGCAGCCAAGTTCGAGGGCGAGGGATCACGACTGAAGCTTTCTTT.

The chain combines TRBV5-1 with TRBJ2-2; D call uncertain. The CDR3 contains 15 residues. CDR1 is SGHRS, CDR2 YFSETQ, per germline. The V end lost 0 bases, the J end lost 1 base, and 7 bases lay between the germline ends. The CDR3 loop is CASSLATRNTGELFF. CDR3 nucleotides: TGCGCCAGCAGCTTGGCGACAAGGAACACCGGGGAGCTGTTTTTT. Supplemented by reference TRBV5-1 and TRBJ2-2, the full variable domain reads KAGVTQTPRYLIKTRGQQVTLSCSPISGHRSVSWYQQTPGQGLQFLFEYFSETQRNKGNFPGRFSGRQFSNSRSEMNVSTLELGDSALYLCASSLATRNTGELFFGEGSRLTVL.

CDR3 nucleotides: TGTGCCATCACCCCTGACTTCAATCAGCCCCAGCATTTT. Encoded protein: CAITPDFNQPQHF. V is TRBV10-3 and J is TRBJ1-5; D not certain. CDR3 length equals 13 residues. V dropped 7 bases and J dropped 3 bases, with 10 bases sitting between them. The V gene's germline CDR1 is ENHRY and CDR2 SYGVKD.

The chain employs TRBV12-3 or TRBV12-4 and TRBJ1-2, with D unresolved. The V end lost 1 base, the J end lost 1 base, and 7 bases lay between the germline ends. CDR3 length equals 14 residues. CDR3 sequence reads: CASSLGYSNYGYTF. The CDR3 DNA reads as TGTGCCAGCAGTTTAGGGTATAGTAACTATGGCTACACCTTC.

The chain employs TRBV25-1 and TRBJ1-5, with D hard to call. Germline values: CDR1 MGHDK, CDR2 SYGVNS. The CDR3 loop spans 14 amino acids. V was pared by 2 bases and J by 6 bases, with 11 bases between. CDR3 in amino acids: CASSETGVGQPQHF. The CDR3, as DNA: TGTGCCAGCAGTGAAACTGGGGTGGGTCAGCCCCAGCATTTT.

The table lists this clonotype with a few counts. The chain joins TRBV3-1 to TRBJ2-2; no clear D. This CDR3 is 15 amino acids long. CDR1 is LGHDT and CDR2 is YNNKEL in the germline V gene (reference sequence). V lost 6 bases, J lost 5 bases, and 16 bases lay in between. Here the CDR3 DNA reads TGTGCCAGCAGGTCCGTTGAGCCATTGACCGGGGAGCTGTTTTTT. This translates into CASRSVEPLTGELFF.

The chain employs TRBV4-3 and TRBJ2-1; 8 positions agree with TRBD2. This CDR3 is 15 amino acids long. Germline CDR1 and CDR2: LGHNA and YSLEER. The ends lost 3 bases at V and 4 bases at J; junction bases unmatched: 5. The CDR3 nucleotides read TGCGCCAGCAGCCACCAATTAGCGGGATACAATGAGCAGTTCTTC. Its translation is CASSHQLAGYNEQFF.

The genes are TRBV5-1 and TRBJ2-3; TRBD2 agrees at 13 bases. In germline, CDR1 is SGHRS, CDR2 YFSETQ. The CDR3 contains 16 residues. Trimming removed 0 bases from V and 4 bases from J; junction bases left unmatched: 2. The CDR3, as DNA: TGCGCCAGCAGCTTGGGACTAGCGGGAGGAGCAGATACGCAGTATTTT. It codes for CASSLGLAGGADTQYF.

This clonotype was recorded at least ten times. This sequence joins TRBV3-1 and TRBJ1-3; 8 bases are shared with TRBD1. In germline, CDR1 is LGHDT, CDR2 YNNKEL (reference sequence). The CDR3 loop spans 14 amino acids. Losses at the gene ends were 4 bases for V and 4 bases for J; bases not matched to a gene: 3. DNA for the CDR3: TGTGCCAGCAGCCGGACAGGGCCAGGAAACACCATATATTTT. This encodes CASSRTGPGNTIYF.